This TCR beta chain is from a study of shared clonotypes between healthy human individuals. Broader study findings: Specimens sampled were limited to blood, with tissue repertoires likely differing.

This clone was counted once. The antigen remains unidentified. The table came from immunoSEQ multiplex PCR; TCRdb's copy has only in-frame clones and leaves some out. Of about 450,000 clones listed, around 79% are singletons. The J segment lost 3 bases and the V segment lost 1 base, leaving 8 bases of the junction unmatched. The CDR3 length is 17 residues. CDR1 and CDR2 from the germline V gene are KGHSH and LQKENI. The chain couples TRBV18 to TRBJ1-3; 8 nucleotides align to TRBD1. Material for sequencing was PBMCs. This sequence originates from a middle-aged woman in good health. Some clones in this sample may be carry-over from other donors' samples. CDR3 in DNA: TGTGCCAGCTCACCACGCAACAGGGGGTCGCTTGGAAACACCATATATTTT. It yields the protein CASSPRNRGSLGNTIYF.